A selection of T cell receptor beta chains follows, all from one sample in a study of PD-L1 blockade in urothelial cancer. Assay: immunoSEQ multiplex PCR; the TCRdb copy retains only in-frame clones and omits some. This table has 50,000 to 65,000 clones, roughly 86% appearing once. This material consisted of PBMCs, taken around atezolizumab (anti-PD-L1) treatment. All receptors come from a man aged 50 or older with urothelial cancer. CDR3s include the opening cysteine and the closing phenylalanine or tryptophan. D genes are given only for firm matches. Rows may omit the clone size; those that give it use once, few, many or a size class.

CDR3nt: TGCGCCAGCAGCTTCGTCACAGGAGACTCCTACGAGCAGTACTTC
CDR3aa: CASSFVTGDSYEQYF
d_gene: .
v_gene: TRBV5-1
abundance: .
j_gene: TRBJ2-7

CDR3nt: TGTGCCAGCAGCCAAGTTGGGAGAGGACTGAACACTGAAGCTTTCTTT
CDR3aa: CASSQVGRGLNTEAFF
d_gene: .
v_gene: TRBV14
abundance: .
j_gene: TRBJ1-1

CDR3nt: TGCGCCAGCAGCCAAGATTTGCGGACTAGCGGCTACAATGAGCAGTTCTTC
CDR3aa: CASSQDLRTSGYNEQFF
d_gene: TRBD2
v_gene: TRBV4-1
abundance: .
j_gene: TRBJ2-1

CDR3nt: TGCGCCAGCAGCCAAACTGGGGACTGTCCGTTCTTC
CDR3aa: CASSQTGDCPFF
d_gene: .
v_gene: TRBV4-1
abundance: .
j_gene: TRBJ2-1

CDR3nt: TGTGCCAGCAGCTTGGGGACAGGTTCTAACTATGGCTACACCTTC
CDR3aa: CASSLGTGSNYGYTF
d_gene: TRBD1
v_gene: TRBV7-2
abundance: .
j_gene: TRBJ1-2

CDR3nt: TGTGCCAGCAGCCTAAACGCCGCAGAAAAACTGTTTTTT
CDR3aa: CASSLNAAEKLFF
d_gene: .
v_gene: TRBV7-9
abundance: .
j_gene: TRBJ1-4

CDR3nt: TGTGCCAGCAGCTTAGTACTAGCGGGATCGTACCAAGAGACCCAGTACTTC
CDR3aa: CASSLVLAGSYQETQYF
d_gene: TRBD2
v_gene: TRBV7-8
abundance: .
j_gene: TRBJ2-5

CDR3nt: TGTGCCAGTAGTACGGGGACAGAAAGAGCCAAAAACATTCAGTACTTC
CDR3aa: CASSTGTERAKNIQYF
d_gene: TRBD1
v_gene: TRBV19
abundance: .
j_gene: TRBJ2-4

CDR3nt: TGTGCCAGCAGCTGGGGAGGAGGGGTTATCAATCAGCCCCAGCATTTT
CDR3aa: CASSWGGGVINQPQHF
d_gene: .
v_gene: TRBV5-6
abundance: .
j_gene: TRBJ1-5

CDR3nt: TGTGCCAGCAGCTCGAGCTCCTACGAGCAGTACTTC
CDR3aa: CASSSSSYEQYF
d_gene: .
v_gene: TRBV9
abundance: .
j_gene: TRBJ2-7

CDR3nt: TGTGCCAGCAGCTTACTTAGAATGGGACAGGAACTCTACTACGAGCAGTACTTC
CDR3aa: CASSLLRMGQELYYEQYF
d_gene: TRBD1
v_gene: TRBV5-6
abundance: .
j_gene: TRBJ2-7

CDR3nt: TGTGCCAGCACAAAAGCGGGAGTTCCCTACAATGAGCAGTTCTTC
CDR3aa: CASTKAGVPYNEQFF
d_gene: TRBD2
v_gene: TRBV6-5
abundance: .
j_gene: TRBJ2-1

CDR3nt: TGTGCCAGCAGCTCAAGGACAAGAGCAGGGGAGCTGTTTTTT
CDR3aa: CASSSRTRAGELFF
d_gene: .
v_gene: TRBV7-8
abundance: .
j_gene: TRBJ2-2

CDR3nt: TGCGCCAGCAGCTTTGGGGGCGGAGATACGCAGTATTTT
CDR3aa: CASSFGGGDTQYF
d_gene: .
v_gene: TRBV5-1
abundance: .
j_gene: TRBJ2-3

CDR3nt: TGCGCCAGCAGCTACCTGGGACAGGCTACCGGGGAGCTGTTTTTT
CDR3aa: CASSYLGQATGELFF
d_gene: TRBD1
v_gene: TRBV5-1
abundance: once
j_gene: TRBJ2-2

CDR3nt: TGTGCCAGCAGTTCGGGTAGCGGAGGCACAGATACGCAGTATTTT
CDR3aa: CASSSGSGGTDTQYF
d_gene: .
v_gene: TRBV6-5
abundance: once
j_gene: TRBJ2-3

CDR3nt: TGTGCCAGCAGCCGCGGGAGCGAACCCTACAATGAGCAGTTCTTC
CDR3aa: CASSRGSEPYNEQFF
d_gene: TRBD2
v_gene: TRBV7-2
abundance: .
j_gene: TRBJ2-1

CDR3nt: TGCGCCAGCAGCTTGGGCAGGCAGAATAATTCACCCCTCCACTTT
CDR3aa: CASSLGRQNNSPLHF
d_gene: .
v_gene: TRBV5-1
abundance: .
j_gene: TRBJ1-6

CDR3nt: TGTGCCAGCAGCCAAAGCGGGCGGGGTTCTAATGAAAAACTGTTTTTT
CDR3aa: CASSQSGRGSNEKLFF
d_gene: .
v_gene: TRBV13
abundance: .
j_gene: TRBJ1-4

CDR3nt: TGTGCCAGCAGCTTAGCGCCAACAGGGTCTAGCAATGAGCAGTTCTTC
CDR3aa: CASSLAPTGSSNEQFF
d_gene: .
v_gene: TRBV7-6
abundance: .
j_gene: TRBJ2-1

CDR3nt: TGCGCCAGCGTACAATATAGCGGACCGAACACCGGGGAGCTGTTTTTT
CDR3aa: CASVQYSGPNTGELFF
d_gene: .
v_gene: TRBV5-1
abundance: .
j_gene: TRBJ2-2

CDR3nt: TGTGCCAGCTCACCACGGAAAGACAATCACTATGGCTACACCTTC
CDR3aa: CASSPRKDNHYGYTF
d_gene: .
v_gene: TRBV18
abundance: .
j_gene: TRBJ1-2

CDR3nt: TGTGCCAGCCCCCCCCCAGGATTTAACTCCTACAATGAGCAGTTCTTC
CDR3aa: CASPPPGFNSYNEQFF
d_gene: .
v_gene: TRBV7-9
abundance: once
j_gene: TRBJ2-1

CDR3nt: TGTGCCATCAGTGAGTCATCGGGGACTGGGAGCAATCAGCCCCAGCATTTT
CDR3aa: CAISESSGTGSNQPQHF
d_gene: .
v_gene: TRBV10-3
abundance: .
j_gene: TRBJ1-5

CDR3nt: TGTGCCAGCAGTTTGGCCCCCCTCTATGGCTACACCTTC
CDR3aa: CASSLAPLYGYTF
d_gene: .
v_gene: TRBV27
abundance: once
j_gene: TRBJ1-2

CDR3nt: TGTGCCAGCAGCTTCCTAGCGGGAGGGCCGGGCTACGAGCAGTACTTC
CDR3aa: CASSFLAGGPGYEQYF
d_gene: TRBD2
v_gene: TRBV11-2
abundance: .
j_gene: TRBJ2-7

CDR3nt: TGTGCCAGCAGCTTGGGGTGGGGGGAGGAGACCCAGTACTTC
CDR3aa: CASSLGWGEETQYF
d_gene: .
v_gene: TRBV5-4
abundance: .
j_gene: TRBJ2-5

CDR3nt: TGTGCCAGCAGCCCTATGAACACTGAAGCTTTCTTT
CDR3aa: CASSPMNTEAFF
d_gene: .
v_gene: TRBV6-1
abundance: .
j_gene: TRBJ1-1